This T cell receptor (beta chain) appears in the sequencing data of a study of regulatory T cells in long-lasting Graves disease (dated by TCRdb to the early 2020s). Regarding the study in general: Newly diagnosed Graves' disease patients had taken antithyroid drugs for less than 3 months. Persistent Graves' disease patients were compared with newly diagnosed Graves' disease patients by peripheral blood TCR sequencing and RNA sequencing. The study took place in China and was registered as a clinical trial. TCR sequencing covered around 13 persistent and 20 or so newly diagnosed Graves' disease patients, about 35 samples in total. Here is what the overall study found, with its caveats: A larger number of public clonotypes was shared among persistent patients (fewer than 3,000) than among newly diagnosed patients (roughly 980). Compared with newly diagnosed patients, patients with persistent Graves' disease had lower TCR Shannon entropy and fewer highly expanded clones, which suggests clonal expansion. The study examined only peripheral blood because the primary lesion, thyroid tissue, could not be accessed. Only the TCR beta chain was sequenced and analyzed. As a limitation, the authors acknowledged that the small sample size may reduce accuracy. TRBV28, TRBJ1-2 and TRBJ2-5 were preferentially used in persistent disease, while TRBV20-1 and TRBJ2-1 were favored in newly diagnosed disease.

The time point tag for this specimen amounts to: newly diagnosed GD, antithyroid drugs for less than 3 months. For both TCR sequencing and RNA sequencing, RNA was extracted from PBMCs in TRIzol. The diagnosis of Graves' disease was made according to American Thyroid Association guidelines. The patients came from an endocrinology department in Xi'an, China. From each patient, around 9 milliliters of peripheral blood was collected into an EDTA anticoagulant tube. Ficoll Paque Plus density gradient separation was used to isolate PBMCs, and no further T cell sorting was performed. An Agilent 2100 Bioanalyzer and agarose gel were used to assess RNA quality, and a NanoDrop 2000 was used to measure RNA concentration. V and J lose 3 bases and 4 bases, and a span of 18 bases separates them. Reading from cysteine to phenylalanine, the CDR3 counts 16 amino acids. The retained sequence is limited to the CDR3, 48 bases, with the frame set at the first base. The CDR1 and CDR2 encoded by the germline V gene (reference sequence) are LGHDT and YNNKEL.

This clonotype showed up many times. What antigen it recognizes has not been identified. No much larger clonotype is one base removed from it; base qualities were not supplied. Libraries were prepared through multiplex PCR. Sequenced on an Illumina HiSeq 4000. To build TCR beta libraries, CDR3 regions were amplified by Arm-PCR using iRepertoire HTBI primers. Before sequencing, the PCR products underwent gel purification. Per the source publication's procedure: Across samples, around 58 TRBV and 12 to 15 TRBJ segments were identified and used for gene usage analysis of CDR3 amino acid clonotypes. Filtered high-quality paired reads were merged into contigs using COPE and FqMerger. Contigs were aligned with BLAST to IMGT TRBV, TRBD and TRBJ reference genes, and CDR3 was defined per IMGT. Any clonotype with a frequency above 0.1% was counted as a highly expanded clone. Shannon entropy was used to measure repertoire diversity, and the Gini coefficient was used to measure V-J evenness. A clonotype found in more than one individual was treated as public. Clones were called with MiXCR by TCRdb after fastp trimmed the public reads at Q25, and only in-frame beta chains were retained. Rows with a matching CDR3 protein are joined into one entry that keeps the most common DNA and genes. In this record, the V and J calls reflect TCRdb's handling and not the investigators' own analysis. The sample table contains approximately 360,000 distinct CDR3 sequences; only one count was recorded for 10% to 15% of them. Approximately 20% of the sample goes to the ten largest clones.

This sample also belongs to another study, concerning T cells in Graves' hyperthyroidism and ophthalmopathy. Looking at the second paper: Stable Graves' hyperthyroidism was defined as no progression to ophthalmopathy during 18 months of follow-up. The hyperthyroidism patients were between 18 and 65 years old and newly diagnosed, with a disease duration of less than 2 months. Exclusion was applied to patients with uncontrolled infections, other autoimmune diseases, pregnancy or lactation. Diagnoses were based on clinical symptoms, serum thyroxine and TRAb, thyroid ultrasound and orbital computed tomography. A first-round RT-PCR of the TCR CDR3 used the HTBI primer set with the Qiagen OneStep RT-PCR kit. Most expanded thyroid clonotypes (frequency above 0.001) were also found in blood, which suggests that blood repertoires may mirror thyroid immune responses. A model built on a 13 V-J signature distinguished ophthalmopathy from stable hyperthyroidism, reaching over 85% sensitivity and 81.08% specificity in cross-validation and 80%/75% in testing. In validation, progression to ophthalmopathy was predicted by the model with 65% to 71% sensitivity and 72.22% specificity, a median of roughly six months before onset. A discovery cohort of about a hundred patients, roughly 43 with Graves' ophthalmopathy and 55 to 60 with stable Graves' hyperthyroidism, was used to find distinguishing TCR V-J signatures. Whether ophthalmopathy could be predicted prospectively was tested in an independent validation cohort made up of 18 to 20 hyperthyroidism patients plus 17 patients who later progressed to ophthalmopathy. The 80 to 100 discovery patients were randomly divided into training and test sets at a 7:3 ratio. In addition, the study compared T-cell repertoires in thyroid tissue and in blood from several Graves' hyperthyroidism patients. After blood sampling, hyperthyroidism patients were treated with methimazole at a starting dose of 30 mg daily, and ophthalmopathy patients were treated with high-dose intravenous methylprednisolone. Libraries were constructed in a second round of multiplex PCR, after which size selection and purification were carried out. Libraries were sequenced paired-end with 100 bp reads on an Illumina HiSeq2000. SOAPnuke was used to process the raw data, throwing out any read that contained adapters or uncalled bases, had a mean Phred below 15, or lacked an exact constant-primer or identifier match. High-quality paired reads were merged with COPE v1.2.5, and unique nucleotide sequences were defined as clonotypes. MiTCR v1.1 was used to align the clonotypes against IMGT TRBV, TRBD and TRBJ reference segments. The analysis was restricted to V-J combinations with a frequency above 0.0001, which together covered 98% to 99.2% of the repertoires. The TCS score was defined as the ratio of F50 (clonal expansion) to E x V (chaos), calculated using BLOSUM62-based TCRdist between CDR3 peptides within each V-J. Welch's t-statistics and random forest reduced 500 to 650 V-J features to roughly 13, which were used in a naive Bayes classifier (R e1071). No statistical method was used to set the sample size in advance, and investigators knew the group allocation. The paper reports TCR Vbeta CDR3 sequencing of approximately 130 peripheral blood samples: approximately 41 ophthalmopathy, roughly 74 hyperthyroidism and 17 progressor patients.

Rearrangement joined TRBV3-1 to TRBJ1-2; 5 matching bases give a weak D call of TRBD1. Source: peripheral blood mononuclear cells (PBMCs), taken at new diagnosis, from a patient treated with antithyroid drugs. The TCR originated in a woman aged 18-30 years with Graves disease. Donor details come from another sample of the same person, matched by shared clones. The DNA is as follows: TGTGCCAGCAGCCATCCCCCGCGGGGGGGACCCTATGGCTACACCTTC. The translation is CASSHPPRGGPYGYTF. The variable domain in full, with residues beyond the CDR3 obtained from the reference TRBV3-1 and TRBJ1-2 genes, is DTAVSQTPKYLVTQMGNDKSIKCEQNLGHDTMYWYKQDSKKFLKIMFSYNNKELIINETVPNRFSPKSPDKAHLNLHINSLELGDSAVYFCASSHPPRGGPYGYTFGSGTRLTVV.